The following is a T cell receptor (beta chain) sequence with its context. The sample holds other DNA sequences that translate to the same CDR3. This specimen comes from a study of blood T cell repertoires in COVID-19. Germline-derived CDR1 and CDR2 are MNHEY and SMNVEV (reference sequence). Trimming at V came to 3 bases and at J to 3 bases, leaving 1 base not matched to a gene. The CDR3 consists of 13 residues. Profiled with immunoSEQ multiplex PCR; TCRdb holds only in-frame clones, not every one. The sample lists more than 200,000 clones; 88% were seen once. The specimen was peripheral blood. This chain joins TRBV27 and TRBJ2-7; 8 bases align to TRBD1. This receptor was taken from a human donor in a cohort sampled during active COVID-19. The CDR3 protein is CASSFGQGYEQYF. The DNA of the CDR3 is TGTGCCAGCAGTTTCGGACAGGGCTACGAGCAGTACTTC.